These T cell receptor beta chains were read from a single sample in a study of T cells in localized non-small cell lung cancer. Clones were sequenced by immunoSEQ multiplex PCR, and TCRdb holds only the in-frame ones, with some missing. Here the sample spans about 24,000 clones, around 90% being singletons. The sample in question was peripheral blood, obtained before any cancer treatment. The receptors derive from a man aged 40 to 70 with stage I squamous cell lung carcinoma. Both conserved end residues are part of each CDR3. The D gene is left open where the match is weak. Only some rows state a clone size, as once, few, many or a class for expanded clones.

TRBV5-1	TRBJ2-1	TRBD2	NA	CASSGSGGAYNEQFF	TGCGCCAGCAGCGGTAGCGGGGGGGCGTACAATGAGCAGTTCTTC
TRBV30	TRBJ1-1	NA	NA	CAWMAQGGGVAFF	TGTGCCTGGATGGCCCAGGGAGGAGGCGTAGCTTTCTTT
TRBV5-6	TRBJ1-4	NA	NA	CASSPGGPNNEKLFF	TGTGCCAGCAGCCCCGGCGGGCCAAATAATGAAAAACTGTTTTTT
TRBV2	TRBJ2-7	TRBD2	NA	CASSGELAGAGEQYF	TGTGCCAGCAGTGGAGAACTAGCGGGGGCGGGGGAGCAGTACTTC
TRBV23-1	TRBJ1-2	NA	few	CASRQKGGGGYTF	TGCGCCAGCCGCCAGAAAGGGGGAGGTGGCTACACCTTC
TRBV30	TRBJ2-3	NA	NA	CAWSVIDTQYF	TGTGCCTGGAGTGTAATAGATACGCAGTATTTT
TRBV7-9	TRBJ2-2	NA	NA	CASSPRRGGPNTGELFF	TGTGCCAGCAGCCCCAGGAGGGGAGGCCCGAACACCGGGGAGCTGTTTTTT
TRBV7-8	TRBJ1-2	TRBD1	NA	CASSLEGQAAGYGYTF	TGTGCCAGCAGCTTAGAAGGACAGGCCGCTGGGTATGGCTACACCTTC
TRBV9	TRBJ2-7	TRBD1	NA	CASSRTGNSYEQYF	TGTGCCAGCAGCCGGACAGGGAACTCCTACGAGCAGTACTTC
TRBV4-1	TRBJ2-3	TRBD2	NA	CASSREGKRTDTQYF	TGCGCCAGCAGCCGGGAGGGAAAGAGGACAGATACGCAGTATTTT
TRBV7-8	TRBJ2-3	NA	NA	CASSSQGDTQYF	TGTGCCAGCAGCTCCCAGGGGGATACGCAGTATTTT
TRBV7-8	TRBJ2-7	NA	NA	CASSPEGAGFDEQYF	TGTGCCAGCAGCCCCGAGGGTGCAGGGTTCGACGAGCAGTACTTC
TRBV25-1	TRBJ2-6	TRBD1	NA	CASSESWTGSSGANVLTF	TGTGCCAGCAGTGAATCCTGGACAGGGAGCTCTGGGGCCAACGTCCTGACTTTC